A single sample is the source of the 10 T cell receptor beta chains below, sequenced in a study of T cells in Graves' hyperthyroidism and ophthalmopathy. Researchers took RNA transcripts and amplified the TCR beta CDR3 regions from them. HTBI primers were employed in a first-round RT-PCR of the TCR CDR3. Via MiXCR, TCRdb re-called the multiplex PCR reads, giving one row per CDR3 protein. The profile shows approximately 410,000 distinct CDR3 sequences, under 15% of them singletons. The source material was blood. The receptors shown here come from a man aged 18-30 years with Graves' ophthalmopathy.

The chain combines TRBV12-3 or TRBV12-4 with TRBJ2-1, with 8 bases fitting TRBD2. This CDR3 is built from 14 residues. Trimming at V came to 6 bases and at J to 10 bases, leaving 11 bases not matched to a gene. This chain's CDR3 is CASSQNGLAKEQFF. The CDR3 DNA follows: TGTGCCAGCAGCCAAAATGGACTAGCAAAGGAGCAGTTCTTC.

The rearrangement uses TRBV19 and TRBJ1-1; 9 nucleotides align to TRBD1. Trimming at V came to 4 bases and at J to 0 bases, leaving 6 bases not matched to a gene. This CDR3 comprises 16 residues. CDR1 LNHDA and CDR2 SQIVND come from the germline V gene (reference sequence). The CDR3, as DNA: TGTGCCAGTAGTAGCACGACAGGGGGGATGAACACTGAAGCTTTCTTT. Amino acid sequence: CASSSTTGGMNTEAFF.

This clonotype was seen at least ten times. This chain joins TRBV10-2 and TRBJ1-2; 7 bases agree with TRBD1. The V segment lost 7 bases and the J segment 5 bases; nucleotides outside the gene matches: 7. CDR3 length: 13 residues. Per germline, CDR1 WSHSY and CDR2 SAAADI. The CDR3 region is CASTGDSKYGYTF. The CDR3 DNA reads as TGCGCCAGCACTGGGGACAGCAAATATGGCTACACCTTC.

This clonotype was seen ten or more times. This chain uses TRBV6-1 with TRBJ1-2, with TRBD1 matching over 10 bases. CDR3 length: 14 residues. V shed 5 bases, J shed 8 bases, and the junction held 8 bases outside the gene matches. CDR1 MNHNS and CDR2 SASEGT come from the germline V gene. The CDR3 nucleotides are TGTGCCAGCAGTTATACGGGGGGACAGGGGGGCTACACCTTC. It yields the protein CASSYTGGQGGYTF.

This clonotype was observed a few times. The V call is TRBV5-4, the J call TRBJ1-1; TRBD1 agrees at 9 bases. The CDR3 spans 12 residues. CDR1 and CDR2 (germline): SGHNT, YYREEE (reference sequence). With 4 bases clipped from V and 11 bases from J, the junction kept 6 bases outside the gene matches. CDR3 coding DNA: TGTGCCAGCAGCCTTTGGACAGGGGACGCTTTCTTT. Its protein is CASSLWTGDAFF.

The sample holds a few counts of this clonotype. This chain uses TRBV6-1 with TRBJ1-5; a possible D gene is TRBD1 (6 bases). Trimming took off 8 bases at V and 3 bases at J, with 11 bases between the two ends. This CDR3 contains 13 residues. CDR1 is MNHNS, CDR2 SASEGT, per germline. The CDR3, as DNA: TGTGCCAGCGTCCGGGACACCAATCAGCCCCAGCATTTT. It translates to CASVRDTNQPQHF.

This clonotype has a count of ten or more. The genes are TRBV7-2 and TRBJ2-7; 9 nucleotides agree with TRBD2. This CDR3 spans 14 amino acids. Germline V gene lookup returns CDR1 SGHTA and CDR2 FQGNSA. The V segment lost 5 bases and the J segment 1 base; nucleotides outside the gene matches: 3. CDR3 DNA sequence: TGTGCCAGCAGCCGGACTAGCGATTCCTACGAGCAGTACTTC. Its translation: CASSRTSDSYEQYF.

This clonotype was counted only a few times. This sequence joins TRBV6-1 and TRBJ2-5; D not resolved. The ends were cut back, 8 bases at V and 5 bases at J, with 18 bases in the middle. The CDR3 totals 14 residues. CDR1 is MNHNS, CDR2 SASEGT, per germline. CDR3 in amino acids: CASRAHPFRETQYF. The CDR3 nucleotides are TGTGCCAGCCGGGCTCACCCGTTTCGGGAGACCCAGTACTTC.

This clonotype was seen repeatedly, ten times or more. The chain carries TRBV27 and TRBJ2-3, with TRBD2 identical over 11 bases. The CDR3 contains 14 residues. J gave up 6 bases and V 6 bases, and 5 bases lay outside the gene matches. Germline V lookup: CDR1 MNHEY, CDR2 SMNVEV (reference sequence). The CDR3 region is CASRIAGGPDTQYF. CDR3 nucleotide sequence: TGTGCCAGCAGGATAGCGGGGGGGCCCGATACGCAGTATTTT.

The chain joins TRBV10-2 to TRBJ2-5; 8 bases align to TRBD2. The CDR3 contains 16 residues. The ends lost 3 bases at V and 2 bases at J; junction bases unmatched: 8. Germline assignment: CDR1 WSHSY and CDR2 SAAADI. CDR3 in DNA: TGCGCCAGCAGTGAAGGAAGCGGGAGTATGCAAGAGACCCAGTACTTC. It encodes CASSEGSGSMQETQYF.